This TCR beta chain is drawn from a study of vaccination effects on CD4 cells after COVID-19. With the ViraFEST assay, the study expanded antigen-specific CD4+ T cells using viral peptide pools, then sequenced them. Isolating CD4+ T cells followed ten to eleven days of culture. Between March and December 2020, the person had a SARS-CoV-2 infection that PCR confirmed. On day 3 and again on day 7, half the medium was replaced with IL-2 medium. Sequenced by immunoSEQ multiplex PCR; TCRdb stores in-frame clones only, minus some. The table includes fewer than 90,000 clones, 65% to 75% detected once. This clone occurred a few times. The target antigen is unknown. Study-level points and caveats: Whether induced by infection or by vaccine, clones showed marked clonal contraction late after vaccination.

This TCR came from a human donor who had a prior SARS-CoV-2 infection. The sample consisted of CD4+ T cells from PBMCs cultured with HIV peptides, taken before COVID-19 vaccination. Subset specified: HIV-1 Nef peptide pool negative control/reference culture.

DNA for the CDR3: TGTGCCATCAGTGAGTCGAGGTATGAGCAGTTCTTC. This translates into CAISESRYEQFF. The chain links TRBV10-3 to TRBJ2-1; no firm D call. Germline lookup yields CDR1 ENHRY and CDR2 SYGVKD. The CDR3 spans 12 residues. The germline V and J ends were trimmed by 0 bases and 8 bases, with 5 bases remaining between them.